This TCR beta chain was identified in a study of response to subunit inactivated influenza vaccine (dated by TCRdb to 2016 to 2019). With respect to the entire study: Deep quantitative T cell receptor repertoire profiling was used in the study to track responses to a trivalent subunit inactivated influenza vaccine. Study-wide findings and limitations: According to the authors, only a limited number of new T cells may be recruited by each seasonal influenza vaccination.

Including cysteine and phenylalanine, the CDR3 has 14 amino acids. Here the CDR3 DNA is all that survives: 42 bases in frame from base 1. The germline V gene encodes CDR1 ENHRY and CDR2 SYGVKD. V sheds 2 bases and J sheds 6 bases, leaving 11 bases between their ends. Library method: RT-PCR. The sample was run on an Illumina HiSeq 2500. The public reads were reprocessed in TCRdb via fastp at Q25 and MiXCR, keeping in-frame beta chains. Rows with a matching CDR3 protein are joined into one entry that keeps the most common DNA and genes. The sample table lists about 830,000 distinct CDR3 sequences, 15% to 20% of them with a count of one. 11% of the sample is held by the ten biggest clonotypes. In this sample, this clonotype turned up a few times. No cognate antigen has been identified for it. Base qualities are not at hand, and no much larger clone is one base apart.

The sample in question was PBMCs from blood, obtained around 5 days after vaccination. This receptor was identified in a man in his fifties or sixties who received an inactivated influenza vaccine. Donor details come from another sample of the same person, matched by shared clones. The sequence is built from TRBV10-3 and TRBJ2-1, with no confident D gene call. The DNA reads TGTGCCATCAGTGAGCTCCTAGGAGCCAATGAGCAGTTCTTC. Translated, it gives CAISELLGANEQFF.